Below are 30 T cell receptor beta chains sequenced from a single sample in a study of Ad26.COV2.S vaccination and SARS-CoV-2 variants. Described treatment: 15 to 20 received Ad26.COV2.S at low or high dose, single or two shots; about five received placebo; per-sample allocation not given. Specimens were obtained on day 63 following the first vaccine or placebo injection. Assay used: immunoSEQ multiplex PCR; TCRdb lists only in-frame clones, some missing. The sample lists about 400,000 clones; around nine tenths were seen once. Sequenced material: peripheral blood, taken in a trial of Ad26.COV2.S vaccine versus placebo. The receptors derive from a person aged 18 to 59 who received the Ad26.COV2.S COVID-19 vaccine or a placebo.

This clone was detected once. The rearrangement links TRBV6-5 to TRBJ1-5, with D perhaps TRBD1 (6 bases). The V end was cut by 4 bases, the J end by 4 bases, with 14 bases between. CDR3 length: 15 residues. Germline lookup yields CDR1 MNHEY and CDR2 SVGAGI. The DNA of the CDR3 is TGTGCCAGCAGTTCGCAGGGGAAAGGGAATCAGCCCCAGCATTTT. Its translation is CASSSQGKGNQPQHF.

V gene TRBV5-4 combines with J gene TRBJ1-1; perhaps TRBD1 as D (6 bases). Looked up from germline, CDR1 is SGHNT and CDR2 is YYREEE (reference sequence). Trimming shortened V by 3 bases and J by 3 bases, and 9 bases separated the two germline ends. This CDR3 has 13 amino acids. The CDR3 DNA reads TGTGCCAGCAGCTCGACAGGAGACACTGAAGCTTTCTTT. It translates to CASSSTGDTEAFF.

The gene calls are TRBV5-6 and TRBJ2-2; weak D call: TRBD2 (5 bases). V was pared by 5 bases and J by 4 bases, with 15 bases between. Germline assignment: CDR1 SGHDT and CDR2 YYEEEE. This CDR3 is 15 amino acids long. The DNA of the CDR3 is TGTGCCAGCAGTACTCGGTCTAGCTTCACCGGGGAGCTGTTTTTT. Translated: CASSTRSSFTGELFF.

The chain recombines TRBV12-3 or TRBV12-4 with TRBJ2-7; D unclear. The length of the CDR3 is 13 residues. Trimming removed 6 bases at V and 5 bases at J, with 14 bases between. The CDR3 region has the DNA TGTGCCAGCAGCCTTAGCCCTCGGGACGAGCAGTACTTC. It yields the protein CASSLSPRDEQYF.

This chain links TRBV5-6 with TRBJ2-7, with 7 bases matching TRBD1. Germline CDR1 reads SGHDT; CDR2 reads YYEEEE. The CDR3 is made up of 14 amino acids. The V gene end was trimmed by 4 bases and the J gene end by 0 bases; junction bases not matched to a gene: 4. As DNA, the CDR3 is TGTGCCAGCAGCAAGACAGGGTCCTCCTACGAGCAGTACTTC. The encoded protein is CASSKTGSSYEQYF.

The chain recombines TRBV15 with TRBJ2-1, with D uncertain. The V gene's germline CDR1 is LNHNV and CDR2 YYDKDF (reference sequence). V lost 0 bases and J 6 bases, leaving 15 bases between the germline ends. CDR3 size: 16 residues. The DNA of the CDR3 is TGTGCCACCAGCAGAGACCCGCTCCAGGTGGCCAATGAGCAGTTCTTC. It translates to CATSRDPLQVANEQFF.

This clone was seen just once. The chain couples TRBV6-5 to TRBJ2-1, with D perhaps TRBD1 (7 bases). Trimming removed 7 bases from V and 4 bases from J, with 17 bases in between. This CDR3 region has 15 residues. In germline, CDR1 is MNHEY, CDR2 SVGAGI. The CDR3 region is CASNRGRGDYNEQFF. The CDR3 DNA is TGTGCCAGCAATAGGGGCAGGGGGGATTACAATGAGCAGTTCTTC.

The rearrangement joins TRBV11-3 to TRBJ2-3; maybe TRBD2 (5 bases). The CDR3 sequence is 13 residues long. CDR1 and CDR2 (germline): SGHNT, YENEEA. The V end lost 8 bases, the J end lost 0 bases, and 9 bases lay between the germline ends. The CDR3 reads CASADSSTDTQYF. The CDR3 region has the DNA TGTGCCAGCGCGGACTCAAGCACAGATACGCAGTATTTT.

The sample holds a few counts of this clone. CDR3 residues: CASSYEGGLFGYTF. The CDR3 coding sequence is TGTGCCAGCAGCTACGAAGGGGGGCTCTTTGGCTACACCTTC. V gene TRBV6-5 combines with J gene TRBJ1-2; a possible D gene is TRBD1 (6 bases). Deletions cut 6 bases from V and 7 bases from J, with 18 bases between. CDR1 is MNHEY, CDR2 SVGAGI, per germline. The CDR3 consists of 14 residues.

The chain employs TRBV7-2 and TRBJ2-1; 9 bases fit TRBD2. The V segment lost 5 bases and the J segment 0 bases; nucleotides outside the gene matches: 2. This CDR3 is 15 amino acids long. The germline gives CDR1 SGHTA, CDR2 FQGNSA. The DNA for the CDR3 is TGTGCCAGCAGCGCTAGCGGGGTCTCCTACAATGAGCAGTTCTTC. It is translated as CASSASGVSYNEQFF. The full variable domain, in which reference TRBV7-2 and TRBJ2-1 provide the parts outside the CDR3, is GAGVSQSPSNKVTEKGKDVELRCDPISGHTALYWYRQSLGQGLEFLIYFQGNSAPDKSGLPSDRFSAERTGGSVSTLTIQRTQQEDSAVYLCASSASGVSYNEQFFGPGTRLTVL.

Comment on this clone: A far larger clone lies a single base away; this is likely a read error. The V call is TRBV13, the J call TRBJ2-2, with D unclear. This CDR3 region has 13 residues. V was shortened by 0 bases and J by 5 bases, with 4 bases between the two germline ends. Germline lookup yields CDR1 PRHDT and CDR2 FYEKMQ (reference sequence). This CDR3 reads CASSLGVTGELFF. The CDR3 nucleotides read TGTGCCAGCAGCTTAGGAGTAACCGGGGAGCTGTTTTTT.

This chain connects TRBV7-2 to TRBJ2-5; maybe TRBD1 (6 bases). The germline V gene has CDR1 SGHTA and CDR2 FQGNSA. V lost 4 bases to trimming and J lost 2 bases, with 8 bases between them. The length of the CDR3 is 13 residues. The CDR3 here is CASSSGQQETQYF. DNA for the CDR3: TGTGCCAGCAGCTCCGGACAGCAAGAGACCCAGTACTTC. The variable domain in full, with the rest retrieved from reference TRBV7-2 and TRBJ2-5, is GAGVSQSPSNKVTEKGKDVELRCDPISGHTALYWYRQSLGQGLEFLIYFQGNSAPDKSGLPSDRFSAERTGGSVSTLTIQRTQQEDSAVYLCASSSGQQETQYFGPGTRLLVL.

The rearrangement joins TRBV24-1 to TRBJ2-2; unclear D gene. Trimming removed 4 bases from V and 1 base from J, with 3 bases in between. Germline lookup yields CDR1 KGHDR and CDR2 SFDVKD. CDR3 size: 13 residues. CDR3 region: CATSEQNTGELFF. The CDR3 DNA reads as TGTGCCACCAGTGAACAGAACACCGGGGAGCTGTTTTTT.

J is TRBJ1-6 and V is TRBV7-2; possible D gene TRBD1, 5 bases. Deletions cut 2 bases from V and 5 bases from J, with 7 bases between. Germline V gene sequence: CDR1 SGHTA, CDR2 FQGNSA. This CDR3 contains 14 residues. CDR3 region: CASSLPGNNSPLHF. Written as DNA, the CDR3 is TGTGCCAGCAGCTTACCAGGGAATAATTCACCCCTCCACTTT.

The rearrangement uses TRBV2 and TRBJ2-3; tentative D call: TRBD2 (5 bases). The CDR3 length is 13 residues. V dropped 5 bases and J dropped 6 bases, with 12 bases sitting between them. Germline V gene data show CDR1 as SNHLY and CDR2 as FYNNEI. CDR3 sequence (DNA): TGTGCCAGCAGTTCGGCGGGTCTTGATACGCAGTATTTT. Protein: CASSSAGLDTQYF.

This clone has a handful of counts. This chain's CDR3 is CASSQGPGTENSPLHF. CDR3 nucleotide sequence: TGTGCCAGCAGCCAAGGTCCCGGGACAGAGAATTCACCCCTCCACTTT. The chain is built from TRBV3-1 (or the pseudogene TRBV3-2) and TRBJ1-6, with TRBD1 matching over 7 bases. The V gene's germline CDR1 is LGHDT and CDR2 YNNKEL (reference sequence). This CDR3 region has 16 residues. V dropped 1 base and J dropped 7; count of bases not matched to a gene: 7.

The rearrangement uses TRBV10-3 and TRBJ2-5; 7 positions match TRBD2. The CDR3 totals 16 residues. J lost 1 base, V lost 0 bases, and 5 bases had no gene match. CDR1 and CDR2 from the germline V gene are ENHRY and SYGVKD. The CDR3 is CAISESGRGSQETQYF. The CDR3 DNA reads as TGTGCCATCAGTGAGTCGGGGCGGGGGAGCCAAGAGACCCAGTACTTC.

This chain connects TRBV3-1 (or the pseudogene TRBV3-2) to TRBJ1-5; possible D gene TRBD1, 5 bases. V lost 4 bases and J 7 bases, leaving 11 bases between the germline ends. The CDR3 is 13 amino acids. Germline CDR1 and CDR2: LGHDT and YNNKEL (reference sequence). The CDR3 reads CASSPGVRQPQHF. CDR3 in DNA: TGTGCCAGCAGCCCGGGGGTGAGGCAGCCCCAGCATTTT.

The CDR3 region is CASSVGTGGLEEQYF. The CDR3 DNA sequence: TGTGCCAGCAGCGTGGGGACAGGGGGCTTAGAAGAGCAGTACTTC. The J gene is TRBJ2-7, the V gene TRBV9; 12 bases map to TRBD1. CDR3 length: 15 amino acids. Germline V gene sequence: CDR1 SGDLS, CDR2 YYNGEE. J was trimmed by 7 bases and V by 2 bases; bases with no gene match: 7. Variable domain in full (rest from reference TRBV9 and TRBJ2-7): DSGVTQTPKHLITATGQRVTLRCSPRSGDLSVYWYQQSLDQGLQFLIQYYNGEERAKGNILERFSAQQFPDLHSELNLSSLELGDSALYFCASSVGTGGLEEQYFGPGTRLTVT.

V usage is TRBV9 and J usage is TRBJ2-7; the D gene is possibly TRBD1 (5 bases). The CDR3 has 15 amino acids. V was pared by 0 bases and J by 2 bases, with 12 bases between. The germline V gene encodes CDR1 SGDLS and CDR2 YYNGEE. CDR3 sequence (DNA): TGTGCCAGCAGCGTAGGTGGGTGGGGCGCCTACGAGCAGTACTTC. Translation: CASSVGGWGAYEQYF.

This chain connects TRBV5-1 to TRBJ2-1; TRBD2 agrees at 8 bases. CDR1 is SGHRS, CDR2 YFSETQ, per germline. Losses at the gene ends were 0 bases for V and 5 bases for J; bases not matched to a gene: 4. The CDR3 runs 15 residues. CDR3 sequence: CASSLGVAGNNEQFF. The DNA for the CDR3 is TGCGCCAGCAGCTTGGGTGTAGCGGGAAACAATGAGCAGTTCTTC.

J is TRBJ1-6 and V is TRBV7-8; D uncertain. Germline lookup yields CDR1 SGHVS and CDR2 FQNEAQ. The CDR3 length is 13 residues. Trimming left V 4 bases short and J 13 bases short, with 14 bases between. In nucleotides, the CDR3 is TGTGCCAGCAGCTCCCCTGGACGGTCGCCCCTCCACTTT. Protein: CASSSPGRSPLHF.

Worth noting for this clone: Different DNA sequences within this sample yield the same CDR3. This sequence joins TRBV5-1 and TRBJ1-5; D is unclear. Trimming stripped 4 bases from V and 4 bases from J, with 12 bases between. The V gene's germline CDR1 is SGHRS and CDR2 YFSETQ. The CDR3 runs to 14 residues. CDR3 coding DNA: TGCGCCAGCAGCCCGGGCACAGCGAATCAGCCCCAGCATTTT. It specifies CASSPGTANQPQHF.

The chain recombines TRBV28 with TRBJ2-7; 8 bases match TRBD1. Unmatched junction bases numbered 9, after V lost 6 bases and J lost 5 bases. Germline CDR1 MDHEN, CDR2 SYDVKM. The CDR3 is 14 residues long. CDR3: CASSSTGASDEQYF. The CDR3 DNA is TGTGCCAGCAGCTCGACAGGGGCTTCGGACGAGCAGTACTTC.

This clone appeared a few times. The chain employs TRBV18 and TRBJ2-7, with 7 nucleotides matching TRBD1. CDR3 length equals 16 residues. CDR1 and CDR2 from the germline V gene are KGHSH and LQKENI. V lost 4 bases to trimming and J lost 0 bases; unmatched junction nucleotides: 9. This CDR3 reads CASSLLDRTLSYEQYF. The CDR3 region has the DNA TGTGCCAGCTCACTCTTGGACAGGACCCTCTCCTACGAGCAGTACTTC. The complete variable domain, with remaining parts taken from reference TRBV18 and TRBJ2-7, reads NAGVMQNPRHLVRRRGQEARLRCSPMKGHSHVYWYRQLPEEGLKFMVYLQKENIIDESGMPKERFSAEFPKEGPSILRIQQVVRGDSAAYFCASSLLDRTLSYEQYFGPGTRLTVT.

CDR3 coding DNA: TGTGCCAGCAGCTTAGTTCACGCGAACTATGGCTACACCTTC. This translates into CASSLVHANYGYTF. V and J are TRBV7-2 and TRBJ1-2; no definite D call. V was shortened by 1 base and J by 2 bases, with 8 bases between the two germline ends. Germline CDR1 is SGHTA and CDR2 is FQGNSA. This CDR3 spans 14 amino acids.

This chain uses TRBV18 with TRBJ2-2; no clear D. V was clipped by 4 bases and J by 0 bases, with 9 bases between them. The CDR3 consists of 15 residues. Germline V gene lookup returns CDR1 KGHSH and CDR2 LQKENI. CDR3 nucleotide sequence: TGTGCCAGCTCACGTTCAGCTTCGAACACCGGGGAGCTGTTTTTT. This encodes CASSRSASNTGELFF.

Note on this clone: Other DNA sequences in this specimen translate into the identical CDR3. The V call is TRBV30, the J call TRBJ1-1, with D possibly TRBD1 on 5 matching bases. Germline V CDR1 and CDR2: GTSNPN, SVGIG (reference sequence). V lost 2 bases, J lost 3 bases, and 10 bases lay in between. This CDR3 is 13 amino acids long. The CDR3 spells CAWSLGGYTEAFF. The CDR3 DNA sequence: TGTGCCTGGAGTTTGGGGGGTTACACTGAAGCTTTCTTT.

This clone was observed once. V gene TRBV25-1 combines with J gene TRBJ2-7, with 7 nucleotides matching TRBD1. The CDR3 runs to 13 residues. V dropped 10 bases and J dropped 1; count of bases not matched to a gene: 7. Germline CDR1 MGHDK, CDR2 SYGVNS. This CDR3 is CAIQPTGSYEQYF. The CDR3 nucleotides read TGTGCCATCCAGCCGACAGGGTCCTACGAGCAGTACTTC.

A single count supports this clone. CDR3 sequence (DNA): TGTGCCATCAGTGAGTCTTTCGGGCAGGGAGTGCAAGCTTTCTTT. Protein product: CAISESFGQGVQAFF. The chain is built from TRBV10-3 and TRBJ1-1, with D tentatively TRBD1 (5 bases). The CDR3 contains 15 residues. CDR1 is ENHRY, CDR2 SYGVKD, per germline. V gave up 0 bases and J gave up 9 bases, with 17 bases separating them.